The 2 T cell receptor beta chains in this list originate from one sample, sequenced in a study of blood T cell repertoires in COVID-19. Sequenced by immunoSEQ multiplex PCR; TCRdb stores in-frame clones only, minus some. This table has roughly 80,000 clones, about nine tenths appearing once. Sequences were obtained from peripheral blood. These receptor sequences come from a human donor in a cohort sampled during active COVID-19.

Here the CDR3 DNA reads TGTGCCAGCAGTTCCCGACAGGCAAACACAGATACGCAGTATTTT. Translating gives CASSSRQANTDTQYF. This chain connects TRBV28 to TRBJ2-3, with D possibly being TRBD1 (6 bases). Trimming left V 4 bases short and J 2 bases short, with 13 bases between. The CDR3 spans 15 residues. Per the germline V gene, CDR1 is MDHEN and CDR2 is SYDVKM.

This chain uses TRBV4-1 with TRBJ1-2; unclear D gene. Per the germline V gene, CDR1 is MGHRA and CDR2 is YSYEKL. Trimming left V 1 base short and J 4 bases short, with 10 bases between. This CDR3 contains 14 residues. CDR3 nucleotide sequence: TGCGCCAGCAGCCAAGGCGGCCTCAGCTATGGCTACACCTTC. It is translated as CASSQGGLSYGYTF.